The clone carrying this T cell receptor beta chain was seen a handful of times. What it binds is not known. The data originate from a study of cytomegalovirus exposure and HLA in healthy donors. Study results and limitations: The authors later linked a missense DCLRE1C variant to TCR beta V- and J-gene trimming. It was taken for granted in presence/absence analyses that sequencing depth across donors was roughly uniform.

Both 60 Vbeta primers and 13 Jbeta primers went into the PCR. TCRdb's table, derived via immunoSEQ multiplex PCR, lists solely in-frame clones and lacks some. The sample carries over 65,000 clones, approximately 80% recorded once. Sequenced input: PBMCs. The receptor was derived from a woman aged 30 to 39 in good health and CMV-seronegative.

The CDR3 sequence is CASSQGDSPLHF. CDR3 coding DNA: TGTGCCAGCAGCCAGGGGGATTCACCCCTCCACTTT. The chain recombines TRBV6-1 with TRBJ1-6, with 7 nucleotides matching TRBD1. Germline V gene lookup returns CDR1 MNHNS and CDR2 SASEGT. The CDR3 covers 12 residues. The V and J ends lost 6 bases and 8 bases, in that order; junction bases with no gene match: 1.